The 9 T cell receptor beta chains presented below share a single source sample, sequenced in a study of OX40 agonist ivuxolimab in advanced cancers. The assay was immunoSEQ multiplex PCR, and TCRdb's table has in-frame clones only and misses some. The sample comprises about 70,000 clones, roughly nine tenths of which are singletons, and under 3.5% rests with the top ten. The sample consisted of CD4+ or CD8+ T cells sorted from blood, taken in a trial of the OX40 agonist ivuxolimab. The receptor set was obtained from an adult with an advanced solid tumor such as melanoma, head and neck, liver or kidney cancer.

This clone has a single count. V gene TRBV4-3 combines with J gene TRBJ2-2; D not certain. CDR1 and CDR2 from the germline V gene are LGHNA and YSLEER. The V end lost 0 bases, the J end lost 6 bases, and 5 bases lay between the germline ends. The CDR3 loop spans 13 amino acids. DNA for the CDR3: TGCGCCAGCAGCCAAGAGTTAGCCGGGGAGCTGTTTTTT. Translation gives CASSQELAGELFF.

The rearrangement links TRBV5-1 to TRBJ1-5; D is possibly TRBD1 (6 bases). Trimming shortened V by 3 bases and J by 3 bases, and 13 bases separated the two germline ends. The germline V gene has CDR1 SGHRS and CDR2 YFSETQ. The CDR3 contains 15 residues. The chain's CDR3 is CASSWGAGANQPQHF. CDR3 DNA: TGCGCCAGCAGCTGGGGGGCAGGCGCCAATCAGCCCCAGCATTTT.

This chain connects TRBV4-3 to TRBJ2-3, with TRBD2 as a possible D gene (5 bases). The germline V gene encodes CDR1 LGHNA and CDR2 YSLEER. The CDR3 covers 12 residues. Trimming stripped 2 bases from V and 10 bases from J, with 10 bases between. DNA of the CDR3: TGCGCCAGCAGCCAATGGACTGGGCCGCAGTATTTT. Residues: CASSQWTGPQYF.

The chain joins TRBV9 to TRBJ2-2; 12 positions match TRBD2. The CDR3 covers 19 residues. The germline CDR1 and CDR2 sequences are SGDLS and YYNGEE. The V and J ends lost 2 bases and 2 bases, in that order; junction bases with no gene match: 10. CDR3 nucleotide sequence: TGTGCCAGCAGCGTCACTCTAGCGGGGGGGCCACGCAACACCGGGGAGCTGTTTTTT. This translates into CASSVTLAGGPRNTGELFF.

V and J are TRBV19 and TRBJ1-1; D remains ambiguous. This CDR3 comprises 15 residues. Germline CDR1 and CDR2: LNHDA and SQIVND (reference sequence). V lost 0 bases and J 1 base, leaving 9 bases between the germline ends. CDR3 protein: CASSIDGLRNTEAFF. DNA of the CDR3: TGTGCCAGTAGTATAGACGGACTGAGGAACACTGAAGCTTTCTTT.

The gene calls are TRBV7-6 and TRBJ1-6, with TRBD1 matching 9 bases. The CDR3 is 15 residues long. Germline CDR1 and CDR2: SGHVS and FNYEAQ. J was trimmed by 6 bases and V by 5 bases; bases with no gene match: 5. DNA of the CDR3: TGTGCCAGCAGCGGACGACAGGGGGTTAATTCACCCCTCCACTTT. Translation: CASSGRQGVNSPLHF.

The genes are TRBV7-3 and TRBJ1-2; possible D gene TRBD1, 5 bases. Trimming cost V 2 bases and J 1 base, with 11 bases left between them. Per germline, CDR1 SGHTA and CDR2 FQGTGA. CDR3 length: 15 amino acids. Here the CDR3 reads CASSLETASNYGYTF. CDR3 nucleotide sequence: TGTGCCAGCAGCTTAGAGACAGCAAGTAACTATGGCTACACCTTC.

The table lists this clone with a count of one. The chain couples TRBV4-1 to TRBJ2-3, with TRBD2 matching 12 bases. Germline assignment: CDR1 MGHRA and CDR2 YSYEKL. CDR3 length equals 17 residues. V shed 4 bases, J shed 5 bases, and the junction held 10 bases outside the gene matches. The CDR3 DNA is TGCGCCAGCAGCCCCCTCCGGACTAGCGGGATTATAGATACGCAGTATTTT. It encodes CASSPLRTSGIIDTQYF.

This chain links TRBV5-1 with TRBJ2-6; possible D gene TRBD1, 6 bases. Germline CDR1 reads SGHRS; CDR2 reads YFSETQ. V lost 0 bases to trimming and J lost 2 bases, with 9 bases between them. The CDR3 extends over 16 amino acids. The CDR3 DNA reads as TGCGCCAGCAGCTTGGTTCAGGGGACTGGGGCCAACGTCCTGACTTTC. Translation gives CASSLVQGTGANVLTF.